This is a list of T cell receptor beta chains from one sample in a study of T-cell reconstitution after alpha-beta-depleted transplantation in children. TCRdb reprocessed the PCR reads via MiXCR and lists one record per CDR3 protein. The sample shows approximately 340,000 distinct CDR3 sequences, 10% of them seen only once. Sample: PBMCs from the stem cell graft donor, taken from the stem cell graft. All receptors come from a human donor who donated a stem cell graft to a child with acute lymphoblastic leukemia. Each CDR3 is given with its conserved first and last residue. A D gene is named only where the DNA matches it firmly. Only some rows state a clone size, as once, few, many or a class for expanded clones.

cdr3_aa: CASSQATGSQPQHF; cdr3_nt: TGCGCCAGCAGCCAAGCGACAGGGTCTCAGCCCCAGCATTTT; clone_size: few; j_call: TRBJ1-5; d_call: TRBD1; v_call: TRBV4-1
cdr3_aa: CASSPLGGDQPQHF; cdr3_nt: TGTGCCAGCTCACCCTTAGGGGGGGATCAGCCCCAGCATTTT; clone_size: few; j_call: TRBJ1-5; d_call: -; v_call: TRBV18
cdr3_aa: CATSRDEVAGRTGELFF; cdr3_nt: TGTGCCACCAGCAGAGATGAAGTAGCCGGACGCACCGGGGAGCTGTTTTTT; clone_size: few; j_call: TRBJ2-2; d_call: -; v_call: TRBV15
cdr3_aa: CASSINRGREETQYF; cdr3_nt: TGTGCCAGCAGCATCAACAGGGGGCGGGAAGAGACCCAGTACTTC; clone_size: -; j_call: TRBJ2-5; d_call: TRBD1; v_call: TRBV7-9
cdr3_aa: CASQGRGTSGDYEQYF; cdr3_nt: TGTGCCAGCCAAGGTCGGGGGACTAGCGGAGATTACGAGCAGTACTTC; clone_size: -; j_call: TRBJ2-7; d_call: TRBD2; v_call: TRBV3-1
cdr3_aa: CASSLWTGYGYTF; cdr3_nt: TGTGCCAGCAGTTTATGGACAGGCTATGGCTACACCTTC; clone_size: few; j_call: TRBJ1-2; d_call: TRBD1; v_call: TRBV27
cdr3_aa: CASSQDVREGAYEQYF; cdr3_nt: TGCGCCAGCAGCCAAGATGTGCGGGAGGGAGCCTACGAGCAGTACTTC; clone_size: -; j_call: TRBJ2-7; d_call: TRBD2; v_call: TRBV4-3
cdr3_aa: CASSKDRGHEQYF; cdr3_nt: TGTGCCAGCAGCAAAGACAGGGGACACGAGCAGTACTTC; clone_size: many; j_call: TRBJ2-7; d_call: TRBD1; v_call: TRBV7-9
cdr3_aa: CSVTRHRQGRSGNTIYF; cdr3_nt: TGCAGCGTGACCAGACACCGACAGGGCAGGTCTGGAAACACCATATATTTT; clone_size: few; j_call: TRBJ1-3; d_call: TRBD1; v_call: TRBV29-1
cdr3_aa: CASSPSRGGGLPYEQYF; cdr3_nt: TGTGCCAGCAGCCCAAGCCGAGGGGGCGGTTTACCTTACGAGCAGTACTTC; clone_size: -; j_call: TRBJ2-7; d_call: TRBD1; v_call: TRBV7-2
cdr3_aa: CASSITSDFSYEQYF; cdr3_nt: TGTGCCAGCAGTATTACTAGCGATTTCTCCTACGAGCAGTACTTC; clone_size: -; j_call: TRBJ2-7; d_call: TRBD2; v_call: TRBV7-2
cdr3_aa: CAISEPGQTLTYEQYF; cdr3_nt: TGTGCCATCAGTGAGCCGGGACAGACGTTAACCTACGAGCAGTACTTC; clone_size: many; j_call: TRBJ2-7; d_call: TRBD1; v_call: TRBV10-3
cdr3_aa: CASSQEAGGDIQYF; cdr3_nt: TGCGCCAGCAGCCAAGAAGCGGGTGGGGACATTCAGTACTTC; clone_size: -; j_call: TRBJ2-4; d_call: -; v_call: TRBV4-1
cdr3_aa: CASSFMLAGTTDTQYF; cdr3_nt: TGTGCCAGCAGTTTTATGCTAGCGGGTACTACAGATACGCAGTATTTT; clone_size: many; j_call: TRBJ2-3; d_call: TRBD2; v_call: TRBV12-3/TRBV12-4
cdr3_aa: CASSRKPGQGYNEQFF; cdr3_nt: TGTGCCAGCAGCCGTAAGCCGGGACAGGGGTACAATGAGCAGTTCTTC; clone_size: -; j_call: TRBJ2-1; d_call: TRBD1; v_call: TRBV5-5
cdr3_aa: CASSLSQGAAGELFF; cdr3_nt: TGTGCCAGCAGCTTATCACAGGGGGCGGCCGGGGAGCTGTTTTTT; clone_size: -; j_call: TRBJ2-2; d_call: TRBD1; v_call: TRBV7-6
cdr3_aa: CASHRDISYEQYF; cdr3_nt: TGTGCCAGTCACCGGGACATCTCCTACGAGCAGTACTTC; clone_size: -; j_call: TRBJ2-7; d_call: -; v_call: TRBV2
cdr3_aa: CASSQDRVSSPLHF; cdr3_nt: TGCGCCAGCAGCCAAGATCGAGTATCCTCACCCCTCCACTTT; clone_size: many; j_call: TRBJ1-6; d_call: -; v_call: TRBV4-3
cdr3_aa: CASSPSGNEPSYNEQFF; cdr3_nt: TGTGCCAGCAGTCCGAGCGGGAACGAGCCCTCCTACAATGAGCAGTTCTTC; clone_size: few; j_call: TRBJ2-1; d_call: TRBD2; v_call: TRBV12-3/TRBV12-4
cdr3_aa: CASRLSGTPSYGYTF; cdr3_nt: TGTGCCAGCAGACTGTCCGGGACCCCTTCCTATGGCTACACCTTC; clone_size: -; j_call: TRBJ1-2; d_call: -; v_call: TRBV12-3/TRBV12-4
cdr3_aa: CATSDPLYLANEQYF; cdr3_nt: TGTGCCACCAGTGATCCTCTATACCTAGCTAACGAGCAGTACTTC; clone_size: -; j_call: TRBJ2-7; d_call: -; v_call: TRBV24-1
cdr3_aa: CSARAGVGDIQYF; cdr3_nt: TGCAGTGCGCGAGCGGGGGTTGGAGACATTCAGTACTTC; clone_size: few; j_call: TRBJ2-4; d_call: TRBD2; v_call: TRBV20-1
cdr3_aa: CSASRRDEPQHF; cdr3_nt: TGCAGTGCTAGCCGGCGGGATGAGCCCCAGCATTTT; clone_size: -; j_call: TRBJ1-5; d_call: -; v_call: TRBV20-1
cdr3_aa: CSARGGVPDTQYF; cdr3_nt: TGCAGTGCCAGGGGGGGGGTCCCAGATACGCAGTATTTT; clone_size: few; j_call: TRBJ2-3; d_call: -; v_call: TRBV20-1
cdr3_aa: CASSATRTGAGELFF; cdr3_nt: TGTGCCAGCAGTGCGACTCGGACAGGGGCCGGGGAGCTGTTTTTT; clone_size: -; j_call: TRBJ2-2; d_call: TRBD1; v_call: TRBV2
cdr3_aa: CASSLAHRGPYEQYF; cdr3_nt: TGTGCTAGCAGCTTAGCACATAGGGGCCCCTACGAGCAGTACTTC; clone_size: -; j_call: TRBJ2-7; d_call: -; v_call: TRBV7-7
cdr3_aa: CASSRRESAQETQYF; cdr3_nt: TGTGCCAGTAGTAGGCGGGAGTCGGCCCAAGAGACCCAGTACTTC; clone_size: many; j_call: TRBJ2-5; d_call: TRBD2; v_call: TRBV19
cdr3_aa: CASSSSGTDNEQFF; cdr3_nt: TGTGCCAGCAGCTCCTCCGGGACAGACAATGAGCAGTTCTTC; clone_size: -; j_call: TRBJ2-1; d_call: TRBD1; v_call: TRBV7-9
cdr3_aa: CASSREAGQVIF; cdr3_nt: TGTGCCAGCAGCCGTGAAGCGGGACAGGTGATCTTC; clone_size: few; j_call: TRBJ1-2; d_call: TRBD1; v_call: TRBV12-3/TRBV12-4
cdr3_aa: CASSQFQGLAPPGKNEQFF; cdr3_nt: TGTGCCAGCAGCCAATTCCAAGGGTTGGCGCCCCCAGGGAAGAATGAGCAGTTCTTC; clone_size: few; j_call: TRBJ2-1; d_call: -; v_call: TRBV7-6
cdr3_aa: CSAIIGVDTEAFF; cdr3_nt: TGCAGCGCGATTATCGGGGTAGACACTGAAGCTTTCTTT; clone_size: -; j_call: TRBJ1-1; d_call: -; v_call: TRBV29-1
cdr3_aa: CSARDATSGAGELFF; cdr3_nt: TGCAGTGCTAGAGATGCCACTAGCGGGGCCGGGGAGCTGTTTTTT; clone_size: -; j_call: TRBJ2-2; d_call: TRBD2; v_call: TRBV20-1
cdr3_aa: CASSSTGLLRVEQFF; cdr3_nt: TGTGCCAGCAGCTCAACCGGGTTACTAAGAGTTGAGCAGTTCTTC; clone_size: many; j_call: TRBJ2-1; d_call: -; v_call: TRBV7-3
cdr3_aa: CASSNNRSTDTQYF; cdr3_nt: TGTGCCAGCAGCAATAACAGGAGCACAGATACGCAGTATTTT; clone_size: -; j_call: TRBJ2-3; d_call: -; v_call: TRBV21-1
cdr3_aa: CASSAEGGSYNEQFF; cdr3_nt: TGTGCCAGCAGCGCCGAGGGCGGCTCCTACAATGAGCAGTTCTTC; clone_size: few; j_call: TRBJ2-1; d_call: -; v_call: TRBV9
cdr3_aa: CASSLRSGSKLYEQYF; cdr3_nt: TGTGCCAGCAGTTTGCGCAGCGGGTCGAAACTCTACGAGCAGTACTTC; clone_size: -; j_call: TRBJ2-7; d_call: -; v_call: TRBV27
cdr3_aa: CASSLASQQETQYF; cdr3_nt: TGCGCCAGCAGCTTGGCTTCGCAGCAAGAGACCCAGTACTTC; clone_size: -; j_call: TRBJ2-5; d_call: -; v_call: TRBV5-1
cdr3_aa: CASSYSKGKKGQGNTGELFF; cdr3_nt: TGTGCCAGCAGTTACTCAAAGGGAAAAAAGGGACAGGGGAACACCGGGGAGCTGTTTTTT; clone_size: few; j_call: TRBJ2-2; d_call: TRBD1; v_call: TRBV6-2/TRBV6-3
cdr3_aa: CASSPQQGAGSYEQYF; cdr3_nt: TGTGCCAGCTCACCTCAACAGGGGGCCGGCTCCTACGAGCAGTACTTC; clone_size: -; j_call: TRBJ2-7; d_call: TRBD1; v_call: TRBV18
cdr3_aa: CASSSRLAGGGADTQYF; cdr3_nt: TGTGCCAGCAGCTCTCGACTAGCGGGAGGAGGGGCAGATACGCAGTATTTT; clone_size: -; j_call: TRBJ2-3; d_call: TRBD2; v_call: TRBV7-2